A selection of T cell receptor beta chains follows, all from one sample in a study of identical twins. TCRdb ran MiXCR on the 5' RACE reads and lists one entry per CDR3 protein. The sample has about 660,000 distinct CDR3 sequences, over 8.5% seen once. These data also formed part of another study, on yellow fever vaccine responses in identical twins.

Input material: PBMCs. Receptors were obtained from a woman between 18 and 30 years old in good health. CDR3s include the opening cysteine and the closing phenylalanine or tryptophan. Fields, in order: D gene, J gene, V gene, clone size, CDR3 DNA, CDR3 protein. The D gene is left open where the match is weak. Size is omitted from some rows. Given values are once, few, many or a class for expanded clones.

d_gene: -
j_gene: TRBJ1-1
v_gene: TRBV24-1
abundance: -
CDR3nt: TGTGCCACCAGTGATTCCAACGCCCCTGAAGCTTTGTTT
CDR3aa: CATSDSNAPEALF

d_gene: -
j_gene: TRBJ2-2
v_gene: TRBV6-2/TRBV6-3
abundance: few
CDR3nt: TGTGCCAGCAGTTACACCATCACAGCGACCGGGGAGCTGTTTTTT
CDR3aa: CASSYTITATGELFF

d_gene: -
j_gene: TRBJ2-3
v_gene: TRBV6-5
abundance: -
CDR3nt: TGTGCCAGCAGTTACACGAACAGGCATGATACGCAGTATTTT
CDR3aa: CASSYTNRHDTQYF

d_gene: TRBD2
j_gene: TRBJ2-1
v_gene: TRBV7-2
abundance: few
CDR3nt: TGTGCCAGCAGCTTCACGGGACTAGCGGGAGGTTTCCCCCAATTC
CDR3aa: CASSFTGLAGGFPQF

d_gene: TRBD2
j_gene: TRBJ2-2
v_gene: TRBV7-2
abundance: few
CDR3nt: TGTGCCAGCAGCCTCGGGGGGGCTGGCGGGGAGCTGTTTTTT
CDR3aa: CASSLGGAGGELFF

d_gene: -
j_gene: TRBJ1-1
v_gene: TRBV27
abundance: many
CDR3nt: TGTGCCAGCAGTCCCCCAGGCACTGAAGCTTTCTTT
CDR3aa: CASSPPGTEAFF

d_gene: TRBD1
j_gene: TRBJ2-1
v_gene: TRBV2
abundance: -
CDR3nt: TGTGCCAGCAGGACCCCCGGGACAGGGAAGTACAATGAGCAGTTCTTC
CDR3aa: CASRTPGTGKYNEQFF

d_gene: -
j_gene: TRBJ2-2
v_gene: TRBV29-1
abundance: many
CDR3nt: TGCAGCGGCGACGACGCGATGGGAACTCAACAGAACACCGGGGAGCTGTTTTTT
CDR3aa: CSGDDAMGTQQNTGELFF

d_gene: TRBD1
j_gene: TRBJ2-1
v_gene: TRBV28
abundance: many
CDR3nt: TGTGCCAGCAGCCATCGCGCAGGGGGCTACTCCTACAATGAGCAGTTCTTC
CDR3aa: CASSHRAGGYSYNEQFF

d_gene: -
j_gene: TRBJ2-3
v_gene: TRBV20-1
abundance: few
CDR3nt: TGCAGTGCCGGCCCGGGTTCAGATACGCAGTATTTT
CDR3aa: CSAGPGSDTQYF

d_gene: -
j_gene: TRBJ2-7
v_gene: TRBV27
abundance: few
CDR3nt: TGTGCCAGCAGTTTATCGCCCGCGATCCACGAGCAGTACTTC
CDR3aa: CASSLSPAIHEQYF

d_gene: -
j_gene: TRBJ2-1
v_gene: TRBV28
abundance: -
CDR3nt: TGTGCCAGCAATTTGGGGCTCTACAATGAGCAGTTCTTC
CDR3aa: CASNLGLYNEQFF

d_gene: -
j_gene: TRBJ1-3
v_gene: TRBV3-1
abundance: few
CDR3nt: TGTGCCAGCAGCCAAGTCGCGGGAAACACCATATATTTT
CDR3aa: CASSQVAGNTIYF

d_gene: -
j_gene: TRBJ2-5
v_gene: TRBV7-2
abundance: -
CDR3nt: TGTGCCAGCAGCTTACGGGTGACGGAGACCCAGTACTTC
CDR3aa: CASSLRVTETQYF

d_gene: TRBD1
j_gene: TRBJ2-2
v_gene: TRBV6-1
abundance: few
CDR3nt: TGTGCCAGCAGCCCCCTCACCGGGACAGCGGTTCTAGTCGGGGAGCTGTTTTTT
CDR3aa: CASSPLTGTAVLVGELFF

d_gene: TRBD1
j_gene: TRBJ1-1
v_gene: TRBV5-1
abundance: -
CDR3nt: TGCGCCAGCCGACCTACCGGGACAGGGGGCTTCGGAGCTTTCTTT
CDR3aa: CASRPTGTGGFGAFF

d_gene: TRBD1
j_gene: TRBJ2-6
v_gene: TRBV12-3/TRBV12-4
abundance: few
CDR3nt: TGTGCCAGCAGCCAAGACAGGGCTGGGGCCAACGTCCTGACTTTC
CDR3aa: CASSQDRAGANVLTF

d_gene: -
j_gene: TRBJ2-1
v_gene: TRBV27
abundance: -
CDR3nt: TGTGCCAGCAGCCCATTCCCCCTCCGATATTTACCCTACAATGAGCAGTTCTTC
CDR3aa: CASSPFPLRYLPYNEQFF

d_gene: -
j_gene: TRBJ2-1
v_gene: TRBV21-1
abundance: few
CDR3nt: TGTGCCAGCAGCAAAGCGTTTACGGCGGCTAAGATTTACAATGAGCAGTTCTTC
CDR3aa: CASSKAFTAAKIYNEQFF

d_gene: -
j_gene: TRBJ2-3
v_gene: TRBV11-1
abundance: -
CDR3nt: TGTGCCAGCAGCTTACCCCTGTCGCTAGCAGATAACATTCGCACAGATACGCAGTATTTT
CDR3aa: CASSLPLSLADNIRTDTQYF

d_gene: TRBD2
j_gene: TRBJ2-1
v_gene: TRBV2
abundance: -
CDR3nt: TGTGCCAGCAGTCCTAGGACTAGCGGGAGGCACAATGAGCAGTTCTTC
CDR3aa: CASSPRTSGRHNEQFF

d_gene: -
j_gene: TRBJ2-7
v_gene: TRBV28
abundance: few
CDR3nt: TGTGCCAGCAGCAGGGGTTTGGAGCAGTACTTC
CDR3aa: CASSRGLEQYF

d_gene: -
j_gene: TRBJ1-2
v_gene: TRBV2
abundance: few
CDR3nt: TGTGCCAGCAGTCAGACGGGCGTCAAGGATGGCTACACCTTC
CDR3aa: CASSQTGVKDGYTF

d_gene: -
j_gene: TRBJ2-7
v_gene: TRBV14
abundance: many
CDR3nt: TGTGCCAGCAGCCTTGGGACATTCCACTACGAGCAGTACTTC
CDR3aa: CASSLGTFHYEQYF

d_gene: TRBD2
j_gene: TRBJ2-5
v_gene: TRBV4-1
abundance: -
CDR3nt: TGCGCCAGCAGCCAAGGTCCAGCGGGGGGAGAGACCCAGTACTTC
CDR3aa: CASSQGPAGGETQYF

d_gene: -
j_gene: TRBJ2-7
v_gene: TRBV28
abundance: few
CDR3nt: TGTGCCAGCAGTTTCTTGTTGGGCTCATCCTACGAGCAGTACTTC
CDR3aa: CASSFLLGSSYEQYF

d_gene: TRBD2
j_gene: TRBJ2-1
v_gene: TRBV7-8
abundance: many
CDR3nt: TGTGCCAGCAGCTTAGCGGTAGCGGGGGCGAGCTCCTACAATGAGCAGTTCTTC
CDR3aa: CASSLAVAGASSYNEQFF

d_gene: -
j_gene: TRBJ2-1
v_gene: TRBV29-1
abundance: -
CDR3nt: TGCAGCGTTGTATGGGGGAACTACAATGAGCAGTTCTTC
CDR3aa: CSVVWGNYNEQFF

d_gene: TRBD1
j_gene: TRBJ2-7
v_gene: TRBV6-1
abundance: many
CDR3nt: TGTGCCAGCAGTAAACAGGACAGGGGCTACGAGCAGTACTTC
CDR3aa: CASSKQDRGYEQYF

d_gene: -
j_gene: TRBJ1-2
v_gene: TRBV11-1
abundance: -
CDR3nt: TGTGCCAGCAGCTTAGTCGGGGACTTAATGCAGTCTAACTATGGCTACACCTTC
CDR3aa: CASSLVGDLMQSNYGYTF

d_gene: -
j_gene: TRBJ2-2
v_gene: TRBV5-1
abundance: few
CDR3nt: TGCGCCAGCAGCGTTGACCGAAACGTAGTCACCGGGGAGCTGTTTTTT
CDR3aa: CASSVDRNVVTGELFF

d_gene: TRBD1
j_gene: TRBJ1-5
v_gene: TRBV20-1
abundance: -
CDR3nt: TGCAGTGCCCTAGGACAGGGTGCTATTGGGAATCAGCCCCAGCATTTT
CDR3aa: CSALGQGAIGNQPQHF